The sequence of this T cell receptor beta chain was determined in a study of Ad26.COV2.S vaccination and SARS-CoV-2 variants. About the research overall: By the intramuscular route, Ad26.COV2.S was given once, or twice 56 days apart.

The CDR3 has 14 residues. V lost 3 bases and J lost 1; bases outside the gene matches: 3. Looked up from germline, CDR1 is WNHNN and CDR2 is SYGVQD (reference sequence). Treatment of the sample: about 20 received Ad26.COV2.S at low or high dose, single or two shots; 5 received placebo; per-sample allocation not given. Sampling took place 63 days after the first vaccine or placebo injection. Findings and limits, study-wide: Vaccine and placebo groups showed comparable non-spike TCR breadth.

The assay was immunoSEQ multiplex PCR, and TCRdb's table has in-frame clones only and misses some. The sample yields 200,000 to 300,000 clones, roughly 88% seen once. A few counts support this clone. Antigen: not known. J is TRBJ2-7 and V is TRBV10-1; 7 nucleotides align to TRBD1. The receptor's source is a person between 18 and 65 years old who received the Ad26.COV2.S COVID-19 vaccine or a placebo. Sequences were derived from peripheral blood, sampled in a trial of Ad26.COV2.S vaccine versus placebo. CDR3 amino acids: CASSDGDRSYEQYF. In nucleotides, the CDR3 is TGCGCCAGCAGTGATGGGGACAGATCCTACGAGCAGTACTTC.